The 2 T cell receptor beta chains below come from one sample, sequenced in a study of long-term antiretroviral therapy in people with HIV. Survey level was the resolution at which the v3.0 immunoSEQ assay ran. The protocol was immunoSEQ multiplex PCR, while the TCRdb copy is restricted to in-frame clones and leaves out a portion. Of under 30,000 clones listed, about 95% are singletons. Sequences were derived from unsorted PBMCs, sampled 6 to 6.5 years after starting antiretroviral therapy. The source is a man aged 25 to 40 with HIV.

This clone was seen just once. One junction end disagrees with the germline gene, perhaps due to a read error. This chain links TRBV7-7 with TRBJ2-5; no reliable D call. The germline V gene encodes CDR1 SSHAT and CDR2 FNYEAQ (reference sequence). This CDR3 comprises 12 residues. CDR3 amino acids: CASSPLTETQYF. As DNA, the CDR3 is TGTGCTAGCAGCCCTCTAACAGAGACCCAGTACTTC.

The rearrangement uses TRBV6-5 and TRBJ1-2; D ambiguous. The CDR3 consists of 12 residues. Germline V CDR1 and CDR2: MNHEY, SVGAGI. Trimming shortened V by 8 bases and J by 6 bases, and 13 bases separated the two germline ends. The CDR3 nucleotides read TGTGCCAGCCAACGAGGAGGGAATGGCTACACCTTC. Amino acid sequence: CASQRGGNGYTF.